This entry lists 9 T cell receptor beta chains sequenced from one sample in a study of HIV-infected patients and healthy controls. Alpha and beta constant-region primers primed reverse transcription of about 470 ng RNA. Alpha and beta chain libraries were made separately by chain-specific third strand synthesis with multiplexing indices. TCRdb used MiXCR to reprocess the 5' RACE reads, holding one entry per CDR3 protein. The table records about 19,000 distinct CDR3 sequences, 7.5% to 9% of them present only once. All unsorted peripheral T cells were captured because whole blood was used without fractionation. The specimen was blood. The receptors were sampled from an adult in good health.

This clonotype was recorded at least ten times. The CDR3 region is CASRPGTSGYNEQFF. The CDR3 DNA reads as TGTGCCAGCAGGCCCGGGACTAGCGGTTACAATGAGCAGTTCTTC. The chain combines TRBV4-2 with TRBJ2-1; 11 nucleotides align to TRBD2. CDR3 length: 15 amino acids. Per germline, CDR1 LGHNA and CDR2 YNFKEQ. V shed 6 bases, J shed 4 bases, and the junction held 5 bases outside the gene matches.

Ten or more counts support this clonotype. The chain combines TRBV7-9 with TRBJ2-1; tentative D call: TRBD2 (6 bases). V shed 5 bases and J shed 9 bases, with 17 bases lying between them. This CDR3 spans 14 amino acids. CDR1 is SEHNR and CDR2 is FQNEAQ in the germline V gene (reference sequence). This CDR3 reads CASSPRGSVTEQFF. The CDR3 DNA is TGTGCCAGCAGCCCCCGGGGGTCAGTAACTGAGCAGTTCTTC.

This clonotype was observed a few times. The CDR3 reads CASRDEAGGPGHEQFF. The CDR3 DNA sequence: TGTGCCAGCAGGGACGAAGCGGGAGGGCCGGGTCATGAGCAGTTCTTC. The gene calls are TRBV6-2 or TRBV6-3 and TRBJ2-1, with 10 bases matching TRBD2. Losses at the gene ends were 6 bases for V and 8 bases for J; bases not matched to a gene: 13. The V gene's germline CDR1 is MNHEY and CDR2 SVGEGT. The CDR3 is made up of 16 amino acids.

A word on this clonotype: This clone may be a read error of a much larger clone one base away. The chain joins TRBV19 to TRBJ2-1; TRBD2 matches 10 bases. The CDR3 covers 16 residues. Germline V gene lookup returns CDR1 LNHDA and CDR2 SQIVND (reference sequence). The CDR3 sequence is CASRSGLAPWNNEQIF. The CDR3 DNA reads TGTGCCAGTAGGTCGGGACTAGCGCCCTGGAACAATGAGCAGATCTTC.

A word on this clonotype: A much larger clone differs by one base, so this may be a read error. The CDR3 here is CSARIPGTLLREQYF. In DNA, the CDR3 is TGCAGTGCTAGAATCCCGGGGACTCTGCTGAGGGAGCAGTACTTC. The chain has TRBV20-1 and TRBJ2-7; maybe TRBD2 (6 bases). The length of the CDR3 is 15 residues. Trimming left V 2 bases short and J 7 bases short, with 21 bases between. Germline loops: CDR1 DFQATT, CDR2 SNEGSKA (reference sequence).

CDR3 coding DNA: TGCAGCGTTGTTCCTAGCGGGACAACAGATACGCAGTATTTT. It translates to CSVVPSGTTDTQYF. The V call is TRBV29-1, the J call TRBJ2-3, with 9 bases aligning to TRBD2. Unmatched junction bases numbered 5, after V lost 4 bases and J lost 3 bases. There are 14 residues in the CDR3. Looked up from germline, CDR1 is SQVTM and CDR2 is ANQGSEA.

There are many counts of this clonotype. The chain couples TRBV6-6 to TRBJ1-1, with no clear D. Trimming removed 2 bases from V and 4 bases from J, with 8 bases in between. CDR1 is MNHNY, CDR2 SVGAGI, per germline (reference sequence). This CDR3 comprises 13 residues. The CDR3 region is CASSYGRTTEAFF. The DNA of the CDR3 is TGTGCCAGCAGTTACGGGCGGACCACTGAAGCTTTCTTT.

This clonotype is medium-sized. The chain combines TRBV28 with TRBJ1-5, with D tentatively TRBD1 (5 bases). There are 12 residues in the CDR3. Trimming stripped 3 bases from V and 7 bases from J, with 7 bases between. CDR1 is MDHEN, CDR2 SYDVKM, per germline. The CDR3 loop is CASSLGGQPQHF. In nucleotides, the CDR3 is TGTGCCAGCAGTTTGGGGGGGCAGCCCCAGCATTTT.

This clonotype was counted between two and nine times. The genes are TRBV3-1 and TRBJ2-3, with 8 bases lining up with TRBD2. In germline, CDR1 is LGHDT, CDR2 YNNKEL (reference sequence). The CDR3 contains 16 residues. Trimming at V came to 4 bases and at J to 0 bases, leaving 6 bases not matched to a gene. The DNA for the CDR3 is TGTGCCAGCAGCCTCGTCGGGGGGGAAAGCACAGATACGCAGTATTTT. Translated, it gives CASSLVGGESTDTQYF.